These 26 T cell receptor beta chains originate from one sample sequenced in a study of T cells in Graves' hyperthyroidism and ophthalmopathy. Amplification targeted TCR beta CDR3 regions from RNA transcripts. A set of HTBI primers served as the primers for a first-round RT-PCR of the TCR CDR3. TCRdb re-called the multiplex PCR reads through MiXCR, storing one row per CDR3 protein. Among around 540,000 distinct CDR3 sequences, 40% to 55% were seen once, and the ten largest hold roughly 8.2%. The sample comprised peripheral blood or thyroid tissue (not recorded which). The receptors stem from a woman aged 18-29 years with Graves' hyperthyroidism.

The gene calls are TRBV25-1 and TRBJ2-7, with 8 bases that match TRBD2. The CDR3 is made up of 14 amino acids. Germline assignment: CDR1 MGHDK and CDR2 SYGVNS. Trimming cost V 6 bases and J 9 bases; bases outside gene matches: 13. This chain's CDR3 is CASSSGTRGILQYF. The CDR3, as DNA: TGTGCCAGCAGCTCCGGGACTAGAGGGATTCTGCAGTACTTC.

The chain recombines TRBV19 with TRBJ2-5, with 10 positions matching TRBD2. Germline V gene data show CDR1 as LNHDA and CDR2 as SQIVND (reference sequence). The CDR3 spans 16 residues. After removal of 1 base from V and 5 bases from J, the junction contained 7 bases not matched to a gene. The CDR3 bases are TGTGCCAGTAGTATAGCGCTAGCGGGAGTACGTGAGACCCAGTACTTC. Translated: CASSIALAGVRETQYF. Drawing the rest from reference TRBV19 and TRBJ2-5, the complete variable domain is DGGITQSPKYLFRKEGQNVTLSCEQNLNHDAMYWYRQDPGQGLRLIYYSQIVNDFQKGDIAEGYSVSREKKESFPLTVTSAQKNPTAFYLCASSIALAGVRETQYFGPGTRLLVL.

This clonotype has a count of ten or more. The chain joins TRBV7-2 to TRBJ2-2; TRBD1 agrees at 9 bases. The CDR3 extends over 15 amino acids. J gave up 3 bases and V 6 bases, and 5 bases lay outside the gene matches. The germline V gene has CDR1 SGHTA and CDR2 FQGNSA. The CDR3 DNA sequence: TGTGCCAGCAGTCTCGACAGGGGGGACACCGGGGAGCTGTTTTTT. Translating gives CASSLDRGDTGELFF. The whole variable domain, filled in from reference TRBV7-2 and TRBJ2-2, reads GAGVSQSPSNKVTEKGKDVELRCDPISGHTALYWYRQSLGQGLEFLIYFQGNSAPDKSGLPSDRFSAERTGGSVSTLTIQRTQQEDSAVYLCASSLDRGDTGELFFGEGSRLTVL.

In this sample, this clonotype turned up a few times. This chain connects TRBV2 to TRBJ2-7, with 8 bases fitting TRBD2. The length of the CDR3 is 14 residues. With V trimmed by 5 bases and J by 3 bases, 6 bases remained unmatched. Germline CDR1 SNHLY, CDR2 FYNNEI. Here the CDR3 DNA reads TGTGCCAGCAGTTCCGGGACTAGTTACTACGAGCAGTACTTC. It is translated as CASSSGTSYYEQYF.

V gene TRBV2 combines with J gene TRBJ2-5; 11 bases fit TRBD2. Trimming cost V 5 bases and J 2 bases; bases outside gene matches: 4. Germline V gene sequence: CDR1 SNHLY, CDR2 FYNNEI. The CDR3 spans 15 residues. Here the CDR3 DNA reads TGTGCCAGCAGTCGGGGACTAGCGGCACAAGAGACCCAGTACTTC. It encodes CASSRGLAAQETQYF.

The chain carries TRBV25-1 and TRBJ2-2; D not resolved. This CDR3 contains 14 residues. From germline, CDR1 is MGHDK and CDR2 SYGVNS. Trimming left V 5 bases short and J 4 bases short, with 11 bases between. The CDR3 region is CASSSVRFTGELFF. CDR3 coding DNA: TGTGCCAGCAGTTCAGTACGATTCACCGGGGAGCTGTTTTTT.

The rearrangement joins TRBV25-1 to TRBJ2-3; no firm D call. This CDR3 is 16 amino acids long. CDR1 MGHDK and CDR2 SYGVNS come from the germline V gene. Between the trimmed V and J ends, which lost 4 bases and 2 bases, there was a span of 16 bases. CDR3 DNA sequence: TGTGCCAGCAGTGGGTCCAAGGCCCGGGTCACAGATACGCAGTATTTT. Encoded protein: CASSGSKARVTDTQYF. Using reference TRBV25-1 and TRBJ2-3 for the parts outside the CDR3, the full variable domain is EADIYQTPRYLVIGTGKKITLECSQTMGHDKMYWYQQDPGMELHLIHYSYGVNSTEKGDLSSESTVSRIRTEHFPLTLESARPSHTSQYLCASSGSKARVTDTQYFGPGTRLTVL.

This clonotype was detected many times. This chain uses TRBV24-1 with TRBJ2-6, with D possibly matching TRBD1 (6 bases). In germline, CDR1 is KGHDR, CDR2 SFDVKD. This CDR3 contains 16 residues. Trimming stripped 12 bases from V and 2 bases from J, with 19 bases between. CDR3 residues: CAPHEEKGAGANVLTF. For the CDR3, the DNA is TGTGCCCCCCACGAGGAAAAGGGGGCTGGGGCCAACGTCCTGACTTTC.

The V gene is TRBV7-8, the J gene TRBJ1-2, with 9 bases identical to TRBD1. The CDR3 runs 16 residues. Germline assignment: CDR1 SGHVS and CDR2 FQNEAQ. V trimming: 6 bases; J trimming: 5 bases; junction bases outside the gene matches: 13. The CDR3 region is CASSSHGDREVYGYTF. The CDR3 DNA sequence: TGTGCCAGCAGTTCACATGGGGACAGGGAAGTTTATGGCTACACCTTC.

The chain recombines TRBV15 with TRBJ2-7, with 8 positions matching TRBD1. The germline V gene encodes CDR1 LNHNV and CDR2 YYDKDF (reference sequence). The ends lost 3 bases at V and 6 bases at J; junction bases unmatched: 4. The CDR3 consists of 13 residues. CDR3 loop: CATSSQQGGEQYF. The DNA for the CDR3 is TGTGCCACCAGCAGCCAACAGGGGGGCGAGCAGTACTTC.

In its sample, this clonotype was seen many times. The rearrangement uses TRBV2 and TRBJ1-2; tentative D call: TRBD1 (5 bases). There are 14 residues in the CDR3. V lost 4 bases and J 6 bases, leaving 15 bases between the germline ends. Germline V gene lookup returns CDR1 SNHLY and CDR2 FYNNEI. The chain's CDR3 is CASSALSGIDGYTF. The CDR3 DNA reads as TGTGCCAGCAGTGCCCTTTCAGGGATAGATGGCTACACCTTC.

The chain couples TRBV14 to TRBJ1-2; D gene uncertain. This CDR3 comprises 12 residues. V lost 4 bases to trimming and J lost 12 bases, with 15 bases between them. The germline CDR1 and CDR2 sequences are SGHDN and FVKESK. In DNA form, the CDR3 reads TGTGCCAGCAGCCCGAGAGAGACTGGAAACACCTTC. Translating it yields CASSPRETGNTF.

This clonotype was counted at least ten times. At one end, the junction sequence differs from germline, possibly due to a read error. This chain uses TRBV10-3 with TRBJ2-6, with TRBD1 as a possible D gene (6 bases). CDR1 and CDR2 from the germline V gene are ENHRY and SYGVKD. CDR3 length: 16 residues. This chain's CDR3 is CASSLHRVSGANVLTF. For the CDR3, the DNA is TGTGCCAGCAGTCTCCACAGGGTCTCTGGGGCCAACGTCCTGACTTTC.

The V gene is TRBV2, the J gene TRBJ1-1; D gene uncertain. The CDR3 runs to 17 residues. V shed 6 bases and J shed 1 base, with 21 bases lying between them. Germline V CDR1 and CDR2: SNHLY, FYNNEI. CDR3 protein: CASSDFWWVVANTEAFF. CDR3 nucleotides: TGTGCCAGCAGCGATTTTTGGTGGGTTGTAGCGAACACTGAAGCTTTCTTT. Full variable domain (rest looked up from reference TRBV2 and TRBJ1-1): EPEVTQTPSHQVTQMGQEVILRCVPISNHLYFYWYRQILGQKVEFLVSFYNNEISEKSEIFDDQFSVERPDGSNFTLKIRSTKLEDSAMYFCASSDFWWVVANTEAFFGQGTRLTVV.

This clonotype was observed a handful of times. This chain connects TRBV12-3 or TRBV12-4 to TRBJ2-2; TRBD2 agrees at 10 bases. The CDR3 contains 16 residues. V shed 4 bases and J 3 bases; nucleotides not matched to a gene: 5. The CDR3 loop reads CASSSPGLAYTGELFF. In DNA, the CDR3 is TGTGCCAGCAGTTCTCCGGGACTAGCGTACACCGGGGAGCTGTTTTTT.

The chain has TRBV5-1 and TRBJ2-2, with 9 bases that match TRBD2. Germline CDR1 and CDR2: SGHRS and YFSETQ. The CDR3 has 15 amino acids. J lost 6 bases, V lost 2 bases, and 5 bases had no gene match. CDR3 loop: CASSLVAGVSGELFF. CDR3 nucleotides: TGCGCCAGCAGCTTAGTAGCGGGAGTCTCCGGGGAGCTGTTTTTT.

This chain joins TRBV5-1 and TRBJ2-5; no reliable D call. V was shortened by 4 bases and J by 3 bases, with 16 bases between the two germline ends. The CDR3 totals 15 residues. Per germline, CDR1 SGHRS and CDR2 YFSETQ. CDR3 residues: CASSVHYGNKETQYF. The CDR3 region has the DNA TGCGCCAGCAGCGTGCACTACGGTAACAAAGAGACCCAGTACTTC.

This clonotype showed up many times. This chain connects TRBV10-3 to TRBJ1-6; no definite D call. V lost 3 bases to trimming and J lost 1 base, with 10 bases between them. The CDR3 is made up of 16 amino acids. Per germline, CDR1 ENHRY and CDR2 SYGVKD. The CDR3 loop reads CAISEAGVSYNSPLHF. CDR3 coding DNA: TGTGCCATCAGTGAAGCAGGCGTATCCTATAATTCACCCCTCCACTTT.

Only a few counts were recorded for this clonotype. The chain joins TRBV24-1 to TRBJ2-2, with 8 nucleotides matching TRBD1. With V trimmed by 4 bases and J by 5 bases, 2 bases remained unmatched. Germline values: CDR1 KGHDR, CDR2 SFDVKD. The CDR3 has 14 amino acids. CDR3 coding DNA: TGTGCCACCAGTGACAGGGGGCATACCGGGGAGCTGTTTTTT. Protein product: CATSDRGHTGELFF.

The chain combines TRBV6-5 with TRBJ2-5, with 7 bases aligning to TRBD1. J gave up 2 bases and V 5 bases, and 5 bases lay outside the gene matches. Germline V lookup: CDR1 MNHEY, CDR2 SVGAGI. CDR3 size: 14 residues. The CDR3 loop reads CASSRDSRQETQYF. The CDR3 coding sequence is TGTGCCAGCAGTAGGGACAGCAGACAAGAGACCCAGTACTTC.

This sequence joins TRBV2 and TRBJ1-6; the D is unclear. V dropped 6 bases and J dropped 13 bases, with 16 bases sitting between them. Germline-derived CDR1 and CDR2 are SNHLY and FYNNEI. The CDR3 sequence is 13 residues long. CDR3 bases: TGTGCCAGCAGGAACGGGAGGAATCAGCCCCTCCACTTT. Residues: CASRNGRNQPLHF.

This chain uses TRBV7-6 with TRBJ2-2; possible D gene TRBD1, 7 bases. V was shortened by 5 bases and J by 4 bases, with 14 bases between the two germline ends. CDR3 length: 15 residues. Germline CDR1 reads SGHVS; CDR2 reads FNYEAQ. The CDR3 DNA follows: TGTGCCAGCAGCAGGGGGGACAGAACCACCGGGGAGCTGTTTTTT. Its translation is CASSRGDRTTGELFF. The full variable domain, in which reference TRBV7-6 and TRBJ2-2 provide the parts outside the CDR3, is GAGVSQSPRYKVTKRGQDVALRCDPISGHVSLYWYRQALGQGPEFLTYFNYEAQQDKSGLPNDRFSAERPEGSISTLTIQRTEQRDSAMYRCASSRGDRTTGELFFGEGSRLTVL.

This chain links TRBV20-1 with TRBJ2-7; D may correspond to TRBD1 or TRBD2 (5 bases each). V was cut by 6 bases and J by 5 bases, with 20 bases left in between. In germline, CDR1 is DFQATT, CDR2 SNEGSKA (reference sequence). The CDR3 is 14 residues long. This CDR3 is CSAMSQRGADEQYF. CDR3 nucleotide sequence: TGCAGTGCGATGAGCCAAAGGGGAGCTGACGAGCAGTACTTC.

A note on this clonotype: Likely a read error: the CDR3 ends without its conserved phenylalanine or tryptophan. The CDR3 DNA reads TGTGCCAGCGGCAAAGGGAAGGGGGCTGGCACTGAAGCTTTCTCT. Protein sequence: CASGKGKGAGTEAFS. V is TRBV2 and J is TRBJ1-1; 7 nucleotides agree with TRBD1. Germline V lookup: CDR1 SNHLY, CDR2 FYNNEI. V shed 8 bases and J 4 bases; nucleotides not matched to a gene: 13. CDR3 length: 15 residues.

The J gene is TRBJ1-2, the V gene TRBV10-3, with D perhaps TRBD1 (5 bases). Trimming took 6 bases from V and 4 from J, leaving 12 bases between them. This CDR3 is built from 13 residues. In germline, CDR1 is ENHRY, CDR2 SYGVKD. The CDR3 DNA reads TGTGCCATCAGCGTAGGGGTCGGCTATGGCTACACCTTC. This codes for CAISVGVGYGYTF.

V gene TRBV29-1 combines with J gene TRBJ1-5; D not resolved. CDR1 is SQVTM and CDR2 is ANQGSEA in the germline V gene. CDR3 length equals 13 residues. Deletions cut 4 bases from V and 4 bases from J, with 11 bases between. In nucleotides, the CDR3 is TGCAGCGTTGCGGATAGGCTGAATCAGCCCCAGCATTTT. Its translation: CSVADRLNQPQHF.